This T cell receptor (beta chain) was obtained from a study of blood T cell repertoires in COVID-19. The data were produced by immunoSEQ multiplex PCR, yet TCRdb's version contains in-frame clones alone and is incomplete. This table has about 200,000 clones, roughly 80% appearing once. The germline CDR1 and CDR2 sequences are SGHVS and FQNEAQ. This CDR3 contains 16 residues. V lost 1 base and J lost 5; bases outside the gene matches: 9. V gene TRBV7-8 combines with J gene TRBJ1-2, with TRBD1 identical over 8 bases. The receptor was derived from a human donor in a cohort sampled during active COVID-19. Sequenced material: peripheral blood. The CDR3, as DNA: TGTGCCAGCAGCTTAGGGACAGGGAACTCCCTATATGGCTACACCTTC. This gives the protein CASSLGTGNSLYGYTF.